A selection of T cell receptor beta chains follows, all from one sample in a study of control samples from healthy donors and cancer patients. Assay: immunoSEQ multiplex PCR; the TCRdb copy retains only in-frame clones and omits some. The sample lists 78,000 or so clones; roughly 84% were seen once. Sequences were obtained from blood. The receptors originated from a man aged 50 to 59 in good health. The CDR3 runs from the conserved cysteine through the conserved F or W. The order of the fields is V gene, J gene, D gene, clone size, CDR3 length, CDR3 DNA, CDR3 protein. D genes are given only for firm matches. Part of the rows lack a size; the others show once, few, many or a class for expanded clones.

V gene: TRBV11-3
J gene: TRBJ2-3
D gene: .
clone size: .
CDR3 length: 15
CDR3 DNA: TGTGCCAGCAGCTACGGACAAGGGTGGACAGATACGCAGTATTTT
CDR3 protein: CASSYGQGWTDTQYF

V gene: TRBV6-4
J gene: TRBJ1-1
D gene: TRBD1
clone size: .
CDR3 length: 13
CDR3 DNA: TGTGCCAGCAGTGCCGGGACAGGACATGAAGCTTTCTTT
CDR3 protein: CASSAGTGHEAFF

V gene: TRBV3-1/TRBV3-2
J gene: TRBJ2-7
D gene: TRBD2
clone size: .
CDR3 length: 15
CDR3 DNA: TGTGCCAGCAGCCCGAGCGGGAGGGGAGTAGGCGAGCAGTACTTC
CDR3 protein: CASSPSGRGVGEQYF

V gene: TRBV28
J gene: TRBJ2-1
D gene: .
clone size: .
CDR3 length: 14
CDR3 DNA: TGTGCCAGCAGTTTATGGCGGAGTAGCAATGAGCAGTTCTTC
CDR3 protein: CASSLWRSSNEQFF

V gene: TRBV10-3
J gene: TRBJ1-3
D gene: .
clone size: once
CDR3 length: 13
CDR3 DNA: TGTGCCATCATGAGTCACTCTGGAAACACCATATATTTT
CDR3 protein: CAIMSHSGNTIYF

V gene: TRBV7-8
J gene: TRBJ1-3
D gene: .
clone size: .
CDR3 length: 16
CDR3 DNA: TGTGCCAGCAGCTCGGCTCCCTGGATCGCTGGAAACACCATATATTTT
CDR3 protein: CASSSAPWIAGNTIYF

V gene: TRBV7-3
J gene: TRBJ2-7
D gene: TRBD2
clone size: .
CDR3 length: 15
CDR3 DNA: TGTGCCAGCAGCTTAGGGAGCGGGAGGGCCTACGAGCAGTACTTC
CDR3 protein: CASSLGSGRAYEQYF

V gene: TRBV2
J gene: TRBJ1-3
D gene: .
clone size: .
CDR3 length: 15
CDR3 DNA: TGTGCCAGCAGTGGAACGGGGGAGTCTGGAAACACCATATATTTT
CDR3 protein: CASSGTGESGNTIYF

V gene: TRBV5-1
J gene: TRBJ1-3
D gene: .
clone size: .
CDR3 length: 15
CDR3 DNA: TGCGCCAGCAGCTGGGGGACTCCTTCTGGAAACACCATATATTTT
CDR3 protein: CASSWGTPSGNTIYF

V gene: TRBV28
J gene: TRBJ2-2
D gene: .
clone size: .
CDR3 length: 14
CDR3 DNA: TGTGCCAGCAGTTTATGGGGGAACACCGGGGAGCTGTTTTTT
CDR3 protein: CASSLWGNTGELFF

V gene: TRBV5-1
J gene: TRBJ1-1
D gene: TRBD1
clone size: few
CDR3 length: 16
CDR3 DNA: TGCGCCAGCAGCCCTCGGACAGGGGGTCGTTTGGCTGAAGCTTTCTTT
CDR3 protein: CASSPRTGGRLAEAFF